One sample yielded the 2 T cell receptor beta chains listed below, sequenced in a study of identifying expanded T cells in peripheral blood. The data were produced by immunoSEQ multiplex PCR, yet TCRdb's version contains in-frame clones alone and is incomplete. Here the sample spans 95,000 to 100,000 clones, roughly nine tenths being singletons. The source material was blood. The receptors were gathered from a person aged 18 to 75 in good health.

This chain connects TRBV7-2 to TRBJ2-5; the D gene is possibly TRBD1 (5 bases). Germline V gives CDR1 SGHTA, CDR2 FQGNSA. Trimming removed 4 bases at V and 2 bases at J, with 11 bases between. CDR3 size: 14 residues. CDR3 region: CASSSSRVQETQYF. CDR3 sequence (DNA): TGTGCCAGCAGCTCCTCCAGGGTACAAGAGACCCAGTACTTC. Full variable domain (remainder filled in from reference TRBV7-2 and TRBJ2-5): GAGVSQSPSNKVTEKGKDVELRCDPISGHTALYWYRQSLGQGLEFLIYFQGNSAPDKSGLPSDRFSAERTGGSVSTLTIQRTQQEDSAVYLCASSSSRVQETQYFGPGTRLLVL.

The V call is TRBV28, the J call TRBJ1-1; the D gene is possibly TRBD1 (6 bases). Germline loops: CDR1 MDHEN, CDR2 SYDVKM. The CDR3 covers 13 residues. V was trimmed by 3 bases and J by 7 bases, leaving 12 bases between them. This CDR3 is CASSFAGAGEAFF. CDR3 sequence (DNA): TGTGCCAGCAGTTTTGCAGGGGCGGGTGAAGCTTTCTTT.